This record looks at one TCR beta chain sequence and its context. The target antigen is unknown. There are 15 residues in the CDR3. V was trimmed by 0 bases and J by 1 base, leaving 9 bases between them. Germline-derived CDR1 and CDR2 are MNHEY and SMNVEV (reference sequence). This sample was taken from a study of T cell responses to AZD1222 COVID-19 vaccine. In the study overall: Doses given second, at about 4 or about 12 weeks, were pooled. Points from the study as a whole: Among the donors, most were white British and more were female, and clonal diversity was possibly underestimated. Reportedly, nearly half of unique spike TCRs recognized epitopes outside B.1.351/B.1.1.7 mutations.

Method: immunoSEQ multiplex PCR; TCRdb's copy keeps in-frame clones and lacks some. Here the sample spans 160,000 or so clones, roughly 92% being singletons. Here the sequenced sample was peripheral blood, taken on day 0 of AZD1222 vaccination. The chain uses TRBV27 and TRBJ1-2; D is uncertain. The sequence was obtained from an adult in good health. In DNA form, the CDR3 reads TGTGCCAGCAGTTTATCGGTTGCAGATAACTATGGCTACACCTTC. It encodes CASSLSVADNYGYTF.